This entry lists 14 T cell receptor beta chains sequenced from one sample in a study of blood T cell repertoires in COVID-19. Repertoires were generated with immunoSEQ multiplex PCR, while TCRdb's copy carries only in-frame clones and drops some. The sample yields more than 75,000 clones, approximately 86% seen once. Sequencing was performed on peripheral blood. Receptors were obtained from a woman aged 80 or over with acute or convalescent COVID-19.

The chain employs TRBV18 and TRBJ2-5; no reliable D call. Trimming stripped 3 bases from V and 3 bases from J, with 8 bases between. This CDR3 is built from 13 residues. Germline V gene sequence: CDR1 KGHSH, CDR2 LQKENI. This CDR3 is CASSPGSEETQYF. CDR3 in DNA: TGTGCCAGCTCACCCGGCAGCGAAGAGACCCAGTACTTC.

This clone was seen only once. This chain connects TRBV10-2 to TRBJ2-7; D not certain. CDR3 length: 13 amino acids. Deletions cut 2 bases from V and 0 bases from J, with 5 bases between. Germline CDR1 reads WSHSY; CDR2 reads SAAADI. CDR3 amino acids: CASSEPSSYEQYF. The CDR3 region has the DNA TGCGCCAGCAGTGAGCCGAGCTCCTACGAGCAGTACTTC.

This chain joins TRBV7-8 and TRBJ2-5, with TRBD1 matching over 10 bases. Trimming at V came to 5 bases and at J to 5 bases, leaving 11 bases not matched to a gene. The CDR3 extends over 16 amino acids. Germline CDR1 reads SGHVS; CDR2 reads FQNEAQ. The CDR3 DNA reads TGTGCCAGCAGCCTCCGAACGGGACAGGGGTCCGAGACCCAGTACTTC. Translating it yields CASSLRTGQGSETQYF.

The chain recombines TRBV5-6 with TRBJ1-3; TRBD1 matches 8 bases. CDR3 length equals 15 residues. With 5 bases clipped from V and 2 bases from J, the junction kept 6 bases outside the gene matches. Germline V gene sequence: CDR1 SGHDT, CDR2 YYEEEE. The chain's CDR3 is CASRPQGAAGNTIYF. The CDR3 DNA follows: TGTGCCAGCAGACCTCAGGGGGCGGCTGGAAACACCATATATTTT.

The V and J genes are TRBV19 and TRBJ2-3, with 7 nucleotides matching TRBD1. The CDR3 has 14 residues. The germline V gene encodes CDR1 LNHDA and CDR2 SQIVND (reference sequence). J gave up 2 bases and V 6 bases, and 5 bases lay outside the gene matches. This chain's CDR3 is CASRHGQDTDTQYF. CDR3 nucleotides: TGTGCCAGTAGACACGGACAGGACACAGATACGCAGTATTTT.

This sequence joins TRBV5-1 and TRBJ2-2; D uncertain. CDR3 length: 13 residues. Germline-derived CDR1 and CDR2 are SGHRS and YFSETQ. V lost 4 bases, J lost 6 bases, and 10 bases lay in between. CDR3 sequence reads: CASSPRHSGELFF. The CDR3 DNA reads TGCGCCAGCAGCCCCAGACACTCCGGGGAGCTGTTTTTT. The full variable domain, rest sourced from reference TRBV5-1 and TRBJ2-2, is KAGVTQTPRYLIKTRGQQVTLSCSPISGHRSVSWYQQTPGQGLQFLFEYFSETQRNKGNFPGRFSGRQFSNSRSEMNVSTLELGDSALYLCASSPRHSGELFFGEGSRLTVL.

The J gene is TRBJ1-1, the V gene TRBV6-5; maybe TRBD1 (6 bases). Trimming pared 6 bases from V and 0 bases from J, leaving 11 bases between. CDR3 length: 14 residues. From germline, CDR1 is MNHEY and CDR2 SVGAGI. The CDR3 DNA reads as TGTGCCAGCAGCAGGCAGGGGTTGAACACTGAAGCTTTCTTT. Translated, it gives CASSRQGLNTEAFF.

The chain carries TRBV5-6 and TRBJ2-3; 9 bases align to TRBD2. This CDR3 region has 16 residues. From germline, CDR1 is SGHDT and CDR2 YYEEEE. The V and J ends lost 0 bases and 7 bases, in that order; junction bases with no gene match: 9. CDR3 loop: CASSLGLAGVANTQYF. The CDR3, as DNA: TGTGCCAGCAGCTTGGGGTTAGCGGGAGTTGCCAATACGCAGTATTTT.

The chain carries TRBV11-1 and TRBJ2-7; weak D call: TRBD1 (7 bases). The CDR3 contains 16 residues. V was pared by 3 bases and J by 4 bases, with 19 bases between. The germline V gene encodes CDR1 SGHAT and CDR2 FQDESV (reference sequence). The CDR3 reads CASSLRRGPVKYEQYF. CDR3 sequence (DNA): TGTGCCAGCAGCTTGAGGAGGGGGCCGGTCAAATACGAGCAGTACTTC.

This chain connects TRBV5-4 to TRBJ2-1; 9 nucleotides align to TRBD2. Germline CDR1 reads SGHNT; CDR2 reads YYREEE (reference sequence). The CDR3 totals 16 residues. V lost 1 base and J lost 2; bases outside the gene matches: 4. The CDR3 region is CASSLTVAGAYNEQFF. The DNA for the CDR3 is TGTGCCAGCAGCTTGACGGTAGCGGGAGCCTACAATGAGCAGTTCTTC.

The V call is TRBV18, the J call TRBJ1-2, with D possibly being TRBD1 (6 bases). This CDR3 has 16 amino acids. Germline V CDR1 and CDR2: KGHSH, LQKENI. The germline V and J ends were trimmed by 3 bases and 4 bases, with 18 bases remaining between them. The CDR3 sequence: CASSPGPQQGGYGYTF. As DNA, the CDR3 is TGTGCCAGCTCACCGGGACCCCAGCAAGGGGGCTATGGCTACACCTTC.

The chain employs TRBV9 and TRBJ2-1; 14 bases map to TRBD2. Germline CDR1 reads SGDLS; CDR2 reads YYNGEE. This CDR3 has 23 residues. V was clipped by 0 bases and J by 0 bases; unmatched bases: 17. The CDR3 loop is CASSVVPGTSGGLILSSYNEQFF. The CDR3 DNA sequence: TGTGCCAGCAGCGTAGTCCCCGGGACTAGCGGGGGCCTCATTCTTAGCTCCTACAATGAGCAGTTCTTC. Based on the CDR3 plus reference TRBV9 and TRBJ2-1, the full variable domain is DSGVTQTPKHLITATGQRVTLRCSPRSGDLSVYWYQQSLDQGLQFLIQYYNGEERAKGNILERFSAQQFPDLHSELNLSSLELGDSALYFCASSVVPGTSGGLILSSYNEQFFGPGTRLTVL.

V and J are TRBV7-3 and TRBJ1-2, with no clear D. The CDR3 extends over 13 amino acids. Germline CDR1 is SGHTA and CDR2 is FQGTGA. Trimming removed 5 bases at V and 8 bases at J, with 15 bases between. The CDR3 loop is CASSPRPGSGYTF. CDR3 DNA sequence: TGTGCCAGCAGCCCCCGGCCGGGATCGGGCTACACCTTC.

This rearrangement joins TRBV18 to TRBJ1-5; 9 bases match TRBD1. From germline, CDR1 is KGHSH and CDR2 LQKENI. The V gene end was trimmed by 8 bases and the J gene end by 2 bases; junction bases not matched to a gene: 4. The CDR3 loop spans 14 amino acids. CDR3 amino acids: CASATGGRNQPQHF. In DNA form, the CDR3 reads TGTGCCAGCGCGACAGGGGGTCGCAATCAGCCCCAGCATTTT.